The 20 T cell receptor beta chains listed next were all sequenced from one sample in a study of human T cells and chemical hapten exposure (dated by TCRdb to the early 2020s). Libraries were built with RACE. The data were produced on a NextSeq 500. The raw public reads went through TCRdb reprocessing: fastp at Q25, MiXCR clone calling, in-frame beta chains kept. CDR3 protein sequences are deduplicated, and each keeps its most common genes and DNA. This sample has about 350,000 distinct CDR3 sequences in its table, and 4.5% to 7% of those were observed once. Around 8% of the sample is in the top ten clones. The sample's time point label, decoded: pre-sensitization, week 0. The treatment or condition label for this specimen denotes: therapeutic diphenylcyclopropenone sensitization with weekly scalp DPC. The sample was whole blood, taken in connection with sensitization to the hapten diphenylcyclopropenone (DPC). The receptors stem from a woman younger than 30 with alopecia areata. Some clones in this sample may be carry-over from other donors' samples.

This clonotype was seen many times. The chain combines TRBV6-5 with TRBJ2-5; maybe TRBD2 (5 bases). CDR1 and CDR2 from the germline V gene are MNHEY and SVGAGI. V was trimmed by 5 bases and J by 5 bases, leaving 15 bases between them. The CDR3 has 14 amino acids. The CDR3 DNA reads TGTGCCAGCAGTCAGAAACTAGGCGGGGAGACCCAGTACTTC. It encodes CASSQKLGGETQYF.

The table lists this clonotype with a count of one. The genes are TRBV20-1 and TRBJ2-7, with 8 bases matching TRBD2. The CDR3 spans 15 residues. From germline, CDR1 is DFQATT and CDR2 SNEGSKA (reference sequence). V was pared by 3 bases and J by 3 bases, with 10 bases of the junction left unmatched. CDR3 region: CSARDRGGRFYEQYF. CDR3 in DNA: TGCAGTGCTAGGGATCGCGGGGGGCGGTTCTACGAGCAGTACTTC.

This clonotype was seen at least ten times. The genes are TRBV6-6 and TRBJ2-2, with D unresolved. From germline, CDR1 is MNHNY and CDR2 SVGAGI (reference sequence). Trimming cost V 7 bases and J 2 bases, with 8 bases left between them. This CDR3 has 13 residues. CDR3 DNA: TGTGCCAGCAAATCCGTAAACACCGGGGAGCTGTTTTTT. It is translated as CASKSVNTGELFF.

J is TRBJ2-2 and V is TRBV5-6; 9 bases align to TRBD2. This CDR3 spans 17 amino acids. The V gene's germline CDR1 is SGHDT and CDR2 YYEEEE. Losses at the gene ends were 4 bases for V and 5 bases for J; bases not matched to a gene: 12. The CDR3 DNA reads TGTGCCAGCAGCGGCCCGGCTAGCGGGGTGGTTACCGGGGAGCTGTTTTTT. Its protein is CASSGPASGVVTGELFF.

This clonotype was picked up a small number of times. The chain carries TRBV20-1 and TRBJ2-3, with TRBD2 matching 10 bases. Germline values: CDR1 DFQATT, CDR2 SNEGSKA (reference sequence). The CDR3 runs to 19 residues. J gave up 0 bases and V 3 bases, and 15 bases lay outside the gene matches. In DNA form, the CDR3 reads TGCAGTGCTAGTTGGACGTCTAGCGGGGGACCTTCTAGCACAGATACGCAGTATTTT. It translates to CSASWTSSGGPSSTDTQYF.

This clonotype was observed at least ten times. The V and J genes are TRBV5-6 and TRBJ2-7; 7 bases are a match to TRBD2. There are 13 residues in the CDR3. V shed 2 bases and J 4 bases; nucleotides not matched to a gene: 3. The V gene's germline CDR1 is SGHDT and CDR2 YYEEEE. CDR3 protein: CASSFRGGYEQYF. In nucleotides, the CDR3 is TGTGCCAGCAGCTTCCGCGGGGGTTACGAGCAGTACTTC.

The chain is built from TRBV12-3 or TRBV12-4 and TRBJ2-5; 10 nucleotides match TRBD1. V lost 4 bases, J lost 6 bases, and 5 bases stayed unmatched. The CDR3 is made up of 14 amino acids. CDR3 residues: CASSSDRGLQTQYF. In DNA form, the CDR3 reads TGTGCCAGCAGTTCAGACAGGGGGCTGCAGACCCAGTACTTC.

This chain links TRBV4-1 with TRBJ2-7; 7 nucleotides line up with TRBD1. This CDR3 region has 16 residues. V lost 1 base to trimming and J lost 3 bases; unmatched junction nucleotides: 9. Germline lookup yields CDR1 MGHRA and CDR2 YSYEKL. CDR3 sequence (DNA): TGCGCCAGCAGCCAAGTCTTACAGGGGCTGGGCTACGAGCAGTACTTC. This translates into CASSQVLQGLGYEQYF.

This clonotype has just a few counts. This chain uses TRBV6-1 with TRBJ1-5, with D unresolved. The V and J ends lost 7 bases and 1 base respectively, with 14 bases between them. Germline-derived CDR1 and CDR2 are MNHNS and SASEGT. This CDR3 has 15 residues. The CDR3 is CASNPSSLSNQPQHF. CDR3 nucleotide sequence: TGTGCCAGCAATCCAAGTTCTTTAAGCAATCAGCCCCAGCATTTT.

In this sample, this clonotype turned up a few times. This chain connects TRBV13 to TRBJ2-5, with D uncertain. In germline, CDR1 is PRHDT, CDR2 FYEKMQ (reference sequence). Trimming removed 5 bases at V and 4 bases at J, with 20 bases between. This CDR3 spans 16 amino acids. In nucleotides, the CDR3 is TGTGCCAGCAGCCCCACTAATATGGGGTTGCCAGAGACCCAGTACTTC. Protein product: CASSPTNMGLPETQYF.

This clonotype was found many times. The CDR3 region is CASSEARGDTQYF. Written as DNA, the CDR3 is TGTGCCAGCAGTGAAGCCAGGGGTGATACGCAGTATTTT. The V gene is TRBV6-1, the J gene TRBJ2-3; possibly TRBD1 for D (6 bases). The V end lost 0 bases, the J end lost 6 bases, and 7 bases lay between the germline ends. The CDR3 runs 13 residues. The germline V gene encodes CDR1 MNHNS and CDR2 SASEGT.

This clonotype has ten or more counts. This chain joins TRBV12-3 or TRBV12-4 and TRBJ2-6, with D possibly TRBD1 on 6 matching bases. Trimming left V 4 bases short and J 0 bases short, with 16 bases between. The CDR3 contains 18 residues. The CDR3: CASSSGEDTGSGANVLTF. CDR3 DNA: TGTGCCAGCAGTTCAGGGGAAGATACGGGCTCTGGGGCCAACGTCCTGACTTTC.

This clonotype was counted at least ten times. V is TRBV6-2 or TRBV6-3 and J is TRBJ1-2; the match to TRBD1 covers 10 bases. V was clipped by 0 bases and J by 8 bases; unmatched bases: 21. Germline assignment: CDR1 MNHEY and CDR2 SVGEGT. This CDR3 is built from 20 residues. The CDR3 loop is CASSYSTERIGTGDHKGYTF. In DNA form, the CDR3 reads TGTGCCAGCAGTTACTCGACGGAAAGGATTGGGACAGGGGATCACAAAGGCTACACCTTC.

This clonotype was detected only a few times. The chain employs TRBV7-6 and TRBJ2-3; D might be TRBD2 (5 bases). The length of the CDR3 is 13 residues. The ends were cut back, 5 bases at V and 4 bases at J, with 10 bases in the middle. Germline V gene data show CDR1 as SGHVS and CDR2 as FNYEAQ. The DNA of the CDR3 is TGTGCCAGCAGCGCAACTAGGGCAGATACGCAGTATTTT. As protein: CASSATRADTQYF.

There are many counts of this clonotype. The chain uses TRBV20-1 and TRBJ1-2; D remains ambiguous. The CDR3 covers 13 residues. V lost 4 bases and J lost 0, with 9 bases in between. CDR1 DFQATT and CDR2 SNEGSKA come from the germline V gene (reference sequence). CDR3: CSATDHPNYGYTF. DNA for the CDR3: TGCAGTGCTACAGATCATCCTAACTATGGCTACACCTTC.

Comment on this clonotype: A much larger clone is a single base away; this may be a read error. The chain joins TRBV6-5 to TRBJ1-1; the D gene is possibly TRBD1 (5 bases). This CDR3 contains 14 residues. V lost 8 bases and J lost 5, with 18 bases in between. CDR1 and CDR2 from the germline V gene are MNHEY and SVGAGI. This chain's CDR3 is CASERPGPGTEAFF. CDR3 nucleotides: TGTGCCAGCGAACGGCCGGGCCCAGGGACTGAAGCTTTCTTT.

This clonotype came up many times. This chain connects TRBV5-1 to TRBJ2-3; TRBD1 might be the D (6 bases). This CDR3 comprises 15 residues. V was clipped by 0 bases and J by 5 bases, with 13 bases between them. Germline values: CDR1 SGHRS, CDR2 YFSETQ. The CDR3 nucleotides read TGCGCCAGCAGCTTGGGGGCAGGGGAACGAGATACGCAGTATTTT. It yields the protein CASSLGAGERDTQYF.

This clonotype was seen ten or more times. The V and J genes are TRBV6-5 and TRBJ2-1; D gene uncertain. Trimming stripped 2 bases from V and 5 bases from J, with 16 bases between. Germline V gene sequence: CDR1 MNHEY, CDR2 SVGAGI. This CDR3 contains 16 residues. DNA for the CDR3: TGTGCCAGCAGTTACGGTCCGTCACTAACGAACAATGAGCAGTTCTTC. Amino acids: CASSYGPSLTNNEQFF.

A few counts support this clonotype. The chain combines TRBV24-1 with TRBJ2-3; D is possibly TRBD1 or TRBD2 (6 bases each). V lost 3 bases, J lost 4 bases, and 13 bases lay in between. CDR3 length: 15 amino acids. The V gene's germline CDR1 is KGHDR and CDR2 SFDVKD. CDR3 bases: TGTGCCACCAGTGATCCCGCAGGGGAGGCAGATACGCAGTATTTT. It codes for CATSDPAGEADTQYF.

This chain connects TRBV9 to TRBJ2-5; 8 bases align to TRBD1. The length of the CDR3 is 13 residues. The trim removed 5 bases at V and 4 bases at J, leaving 4 bases unmatched. Germline V lookup: CDR1 SGDLS, CDR2 YYNGEE. This chain's CDR3 is CASRPQGGETQYF. The CDR3 coding sequence is TGTGCCAGCAGGCCACAGGGGGGAGAGACCCAGTACTTC.